This paragraph covers one T cell receptor (beta chain) sequence. Its specific antigen is unknown. It has no much larger one-base neighbor in the sample; base qualities were not kept. This sample was included in a study of control samples from healthy donors and cancer patients (dated by TCRdb to between 2020 and 2021). Libraries were made using the immunoSEQ multiplex PCR assay. TCRdb obtained this table from immuneACCESS and retained in-frame rearrangements with V and J assigned. These tables miss some clones; where compared with another copy, unresolved V genes account for less than half of the shortfall, and the remainder is unexplained. Within this sample are hundreds of thousands of clones, with around 80% of them counted one time only. Of the sample, about 14% is held by the ten largest clones. Measured from the cysteine to the phenylalanine, the CDR3 is 16 residues long. Only the CDR3 DNA is retained, 48 bases long and in frame from the first base. The junction shows trimming of 4 bases on V and 1 base on J, and the gene matches do not reach 6 bases of it. From a lookup of the germline V gene, CDR1 and CDR2 are MRHNA and SNTAGT.

This TCR came from a woman aged 55-70 years with lung cancer. The chain is encoded by TRBV6-4 joined to TRBJ1-1; 10 central bases correspond to TRBD1. Input material: PBMCs. This receptor has the CDR3 CASSAGQGTSNTEAFF. The nucleotide sequence reads TGTGCCAGCAGTGCGGGACAGGGGACCTCGAACACTGAAGCTTTCTTT.